This T cell receptor (beta chain) was found in a study of CXCR3-negative and CXCR3-positive naive CD8 T cells (dated by TCRdb to between 2019 and 2020). For context, the study as a whole: In total, some 150 million TRB reads were obtained, corresponding to roughly 1.5 +/- 0.3 million reads per library. Data from 11 donors, pooled across two independent experiments, went into the diversity and physicochemical repertoire analyses. TRBV-TRBJ cluster analysis included naive subsets from roughly 5 donors and memory cells from 3 donors.

The CDR3 runs 13 amino acids, cysteine and phenylalanine included. No DNA is given. The germline V gene sets CDR1 to SQVTM and CDR2 to ANQGSEA. For sequencing, a NextSeq 550 was employed. The Human TCR Profiling Kit (MiLaboratory) was used to make UMI-labeled 5' RACE TRB cDNA libraries. The full amount of extracted RNA was used for cDNA synthesis, and the full amount of resulting cDNA was used for PCR amplification. The libraries were made side by side, with each library going through the same number of PCR cycles. The paper's processing steps were these. MIGEC and MiXCR extracted about 48,000 +/- 9,800 unique UMI-labeled TRB cDNA molecules per library, requiring at least two reads per UMI. On average, 40,000 +/- 10,000 functional in-frame TRB CDR3 nucleotide clonotypes lacking stop codons were found per library. After each sample was downsampled to 5000 UMI-labeled TRB molecules, VDJtools was used to calculate diversity metrics such as normalized Shannon-Wiener and Chao1. For the central five CDR3 residues, VDJtools calculated physicochemical properties weighted by clonotype size, namely interaction energy, strength, volume and Kidera factor 4. TCRdb reprocessed the public reads and reports one entry per CDR3 protein sequence, without DNA. These V and J calls rely on TCRdb rather than the paper's analysis. This sample's clone table shows some 68,000 distinct CDR3 sequences. Together, the top ten hold approximately 4.4% of the sample.

General conclusions and limits of the study: Compared with CXCR3-negative naive cells, CXCR3-positive naive cells had TRB CDR3s with higher hydrophobicity (lower Kidera factor 4), lower energy, and higher strength and volume indices. Freshly isolated PBMCs were used for most assays because CXCR3 expression went down partially after cryopreservation. Similar TRBV-TRBJ usage was shown by naive CXCR3-negative and CXCR3-positive cells from the same donor, whereas distinct patterns were shown by memory cells. Because surface CD5, which has been linked to self-reactivity in mice, was comparable between naive subsets, TCR interaction strength was also inferred from TRB CDR3 physicochemical properties. Repertoire diversity was comparably high in both naive subsets but much lower in memory CD8+ T cells.

Each CD8+ T cell subset was flow-sorted in triplicate, and 300,000 or so cells per subset were placed directly into RLT lysis buffer. To exclude memory contaminants, naive CD8+ T cells were stringently defined as CD45RO-CCR7+CD27+CD95-. Peripheral blood mononuclear cells were isolated from buffy coats by standard density gradient centrifugation. A FACSAria III was used to flow-sort naive CD8+ T cells into CXCR3-negative and CXCR3-positive populations. Total RNA was extracted from sorted cells using an RNeasy Mini Kit. Concerning this clonotype: Its antigen is still unknown.

The chain is encoded by TRBV29-1 joined to TRBJ2-2. This clonotype was sampled from a human donor in good health. Some clones in this sample may be carry-over from other donors' samples. Sequencing input: naive CXCR3+ CD8+ T cells from blood. Explained via the paper, the cell subset or site label denotes: CD45RO-CCR7+CD27+CD95- naive CD8+ T cells expressing CXCR3 (TNR3+). The CDR3 in this case is CSVFEGRSGELFF.